This T cell receptor (beta chain) was retrieved from a study of cytomegalovirus exposure and HLA in healthy donors. 60 Vbeta and 13 Jbeta primers were used in PCR. Assay used: immunoSEQ multiplex PCR; TCRdb lists only in-frame clones, some missing. This sample carries fewer than 200,000 clones, about 85% of them seen once, and the ten largest clones take 4.5%. CDR1 KGHSH and CDR2 LQKENI come from the germline V gene. The CDR3 contains 13 residues. V was trimmed by 6 bases and J by 4 bases, leaving 12 bases between them. J is TRBJ1-1 and V is TRBV18; maybe TRBD1 (6 bases). Sequenced input: PBMCs. The receptor was isolated from a woman aged 45-59 years in good health and CMV-seropositive. CDR3 nucleotides: TGTGCCAGCTCTGAGGGGACATCCACTGAAGCTTTCTTT. This encodes CASSEGTSTEAFF.